This TCR beta chain was identified in a study of technical replicates of blood from a few donors. CDR1 is MNHNS and CDR2 is SASEGT in the germline V gene. CDR3 length equals 13 residues. V lost 1 base, J lost 5 bases, and 8 bases lay in between. Clones were sequenced by immunoSEQ multiplex PCR, and TCRdb holds only the in-frame ones, with some missing. This sample has roughly 90,000 clones; about 96% occur once, and the top ten carry around 0.4%. Material for sequencing was T cells isolated from PBMCs. V is TRBV6-1 and J is TRBJ1-1; tentative D call: TRBD1 (5 bases). This TCR was sampled from a human donor in good health. The CDR3 coding sequence is TGTGCCAGCAGTGAAGAAGGGGTTACTGAAGCTTTCTTT. Protein: CASSEEGVTEAFF.